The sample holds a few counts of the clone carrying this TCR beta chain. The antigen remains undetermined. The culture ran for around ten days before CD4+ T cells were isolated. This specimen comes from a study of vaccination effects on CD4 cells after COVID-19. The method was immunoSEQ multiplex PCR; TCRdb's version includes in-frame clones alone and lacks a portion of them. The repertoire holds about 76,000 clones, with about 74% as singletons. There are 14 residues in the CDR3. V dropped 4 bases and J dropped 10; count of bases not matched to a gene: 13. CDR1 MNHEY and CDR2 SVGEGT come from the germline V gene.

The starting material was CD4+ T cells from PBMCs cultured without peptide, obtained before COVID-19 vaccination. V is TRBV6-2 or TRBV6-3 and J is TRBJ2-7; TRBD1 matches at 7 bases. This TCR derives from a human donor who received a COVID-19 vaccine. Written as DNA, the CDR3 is TGTGCCAGCAGTTCGGGACAGCCGGGGTCGGGACAGTACGTC. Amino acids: CASSSGQPGSGQYV.